This T cell receptor (beta chain) was captured by sequencing in a study of chemoradiotherapy in HPV16-positive cancers. Study background: Candidate HPV-specific clones and shared TCR motifs came from a couple of HPV16-positive patients.

Details on this clone: Antigen specificity is unknown.

Study-wide results and caveats: Non-HPV-specific T cells did not expand in tumors during treatment, whereas candidate HPV-specific clones and E7-related motifs did.

The CDR3 runs to 13 residues. With 3 bases removed from V and 1 base from J, the gap between germline ends came to 7 bases. Looked up from germline, CDR1 is SGHTA and CDR2 is FQGNSA. The protocol was immunoSEQ multiplex PCR, while the TCRdb copy is restricted to in-frame clones and leaves out a portion. The sample includes 29,000 or so clones, over 90% of them seen just once. Samples were taken several times over chemoradiotherapy. Here the sequenced sample was blood, taken from a patient who underwent chemoradiotherapy. This clonotype originated in a human donor with HPV-associated anogenital cancer. V is TRBV7-2 and J is TRBJ2-7; D gene ambiguous. CDR3 sequence: CASSFRSSYEQYF. CDR3 in DNA: TGTGCCAGCAGCTTTCGGTCGTCCTACGAGCAGTACTTC. The variable domain in full, completed from reference TRBV7-2 and TRBJ2-7, reads GAGVSQSPSNKVTEKGKDVELRCDPISGHTALYWYRQSLGQGLEFLIYFQGNSAPDKSGLPSDRFSAERTGGSVSTLTIQRTQQEDSAVYLCASSFRSSYEQYFGPGTRLTVT.